Listed below are T cell receptor beta chains from one sample, sequenced in a study of shared clonotypes between healthy human individuals. Clones were read by immunoSEQ multiplex PCR, and TCRdb kept only the in-frame ones, dropping some. This table holds some 790,000 clones, 72% found once. The specimen sequenced was memory CD4+ T cells sorted from blood. The receptors originated from a woman aged 30 to 39 in good health. The CDR3 runs from the conserved cysteine through the conserved F or W. The D gene is left open where the match is weak. Size values are once, few and many counts, or a class for expanded clones, and some rows have none.

>TRBV7-2|.|TRBJ2-7|.
TGTGCCAGCAGCCAACAAACCTACGAGCAGTACTTC
CASSQQTYEQYF
>TRBV10-2|.|TRBJ1-1|.
TGCGCCAGCCAGGGGTTCGGGGACACTGAAGCTTTCTTT
CASQGFGDTEAFF
>TRBV7-8|TRBD1|TRBJ1-1|.
TGTGCCAGCAGCTTAGCGCTGGGAGGGGGCGGAATTGAAGCTTTCTTT
CASSLALGGGGIEAFF
>TRBV5-1|.|TRBJ2-2|.
TGCGCCAGCAGCTTGGCTAGGACATCGAACACCGGGGAGCTGTTTTTT
CASSLARTSNTGELFF
>TRBV30|.|TRBJ1-1|.
TGTGCCTGGAGTCTGCGTATTGGGGACACTGAAGCTTTCTTT
CAWSLRIGDTEAFF
>TRBV6-5|.|TRBJ2-7|.
TGTGCCAGCAGTTACCAGGGTTGGAACGAGCAGTACTTC
CASSYQGWNEQYF
>TRBV15|TRBD2|TRBJ2-1|.
TGTGCCACCAGCAGAGGGTCGGGAGGACTTGAGCAGTTCTTC
CATSRGSGGLEQFF
>TRBV20-1|.|TRBJ1-4|.
TGCAGTGCTAGAATAAGGGAAAAACTGTTTTTT
CSARIREKLFF
>TRBV27|.|TRBJ2-5|.
TGTGCCAGCGGGGCCCCTATACGAGAGACCCAGTACTTC
CASGAPIRETQYF
>TRBV6-1|TRBD1|TRBJ2-7|.
TGTGCCAGCAGACCCCCTGACAGGGGCGACGAGCAGTACTTC
CASRPPDRGDEQYF
>TRBV10-3|.|TRBJ2-7|.
TGTGCCATCAGTGAAGGGGGAACGCACGAGCAGTACTTC
CAISEGGTHEQYF
>TRBV28|.|TRBJ1-2|.
TGTGCCAGCAGACCGACACCGAACTATGGCTACACCTTC
CASRPTPNYGYTF
>TRBV7-9|.|TRBJ2-5|.
TGTGCCAGCAGCTTAGATAGCGCCGTTTTGGAGACCCAGTACTTC
CASSLDSAVLETQYF
>TRBV29-1|TRBD2|TRBJ2-3|.
TGCAGCGTTTCGGGACTAGCGGGAGGGGATACGCAGTATTTT
CSVSGLAGGDTQYF
>TRBV5-1|TRBD1|TRBJ1-1|.
TGCGCCAGCAGCTCGAATACAGGGGGGTACACTGAAGCTTTCTTT
CASSSNTGGYTEAFF
>TRBV15|.|TRBJ1-1|.
TGTGCCACCAGCAGAGATCCTCAGGAGAACACTGAAGCTTTCTTT
CATSRDPQENTEAFF
>TRBV9|TRBD1|TRBJ1-3|.
TGTGCCAGCAACGAGACAGGGTTTAAAAACACCATATATTTT
CASNETGFKNTIYF
>TRBV2|TRBD1|TRBJ2-2|.
TGTGCCAGCCGACAGGGAACGAACACCGGGGAGCTGTTTTTT
CASRQGTNTGELFF
>TRBV28|TRBD1|TRBJ2-7|.
TGTGCCGCAAAACGGGGTAGAAGGACAGGGCCTTACTACGAGCAGTACTTC
CAAKRGRRTGPYYEQYF
>TRBV5-1|TRBD2|TRBJ2-1|many
TGCGCCAGCAGCTGGACTAGCGGGAGCCCAAATAGGAATGAGCAGTTCTTC
CASSWTSGSPNRNEQFF